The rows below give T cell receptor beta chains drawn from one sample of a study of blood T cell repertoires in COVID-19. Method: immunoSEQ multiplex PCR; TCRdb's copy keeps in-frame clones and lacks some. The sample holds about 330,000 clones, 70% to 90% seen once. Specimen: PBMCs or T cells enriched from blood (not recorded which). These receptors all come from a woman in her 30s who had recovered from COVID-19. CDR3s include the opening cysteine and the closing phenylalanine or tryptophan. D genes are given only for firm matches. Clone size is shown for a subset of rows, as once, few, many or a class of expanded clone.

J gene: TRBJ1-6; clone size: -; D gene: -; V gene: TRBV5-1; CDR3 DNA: TGCGCCAGCAGCTTGGCTGACATCTCTAATTCACCCCTCCACTTT; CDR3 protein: CASSLADISNSPLHF
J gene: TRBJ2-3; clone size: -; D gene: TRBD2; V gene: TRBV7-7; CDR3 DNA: TGTGCTAGCAGCTCCGAAAGCGGGGGTGTCCCGGGCACAGATACGCAGTATTTT; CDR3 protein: CASSSESGGVPGTDTQYF
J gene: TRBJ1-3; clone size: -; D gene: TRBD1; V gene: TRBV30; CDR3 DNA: TGTGCCTGGAGGAGAGGACAGGGGGCTGGAAACACCATATATTTT; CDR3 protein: CAWRRGQGAGNTIYF
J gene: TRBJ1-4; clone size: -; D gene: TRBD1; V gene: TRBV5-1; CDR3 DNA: TGCGCCAGCAGCTTGGGGGGACAGGGAGGTGAAAAACTGTTTTTT; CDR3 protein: CASSLGGQGGEKLFF
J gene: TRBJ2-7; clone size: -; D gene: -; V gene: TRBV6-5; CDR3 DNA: TGTGCCAGCAGGCACGACACTCTCGGGGACGAGCAGTACTTC; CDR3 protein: CASRHDTLGDEQYF
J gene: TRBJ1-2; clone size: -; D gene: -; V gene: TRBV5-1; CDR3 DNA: TGCGCCAGCACCTTTGGCAGGCCCCAAGGCTACACCTTC; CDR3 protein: CASTFGRPQGYTF
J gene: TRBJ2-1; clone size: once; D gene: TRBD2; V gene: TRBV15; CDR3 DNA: TGTGCCACCAGCAGAGGAGCCCCTAGCGGGGGGACCTCCTACAATGAGCAGTTCTTC; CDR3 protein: CATSRGAPSGGTSYNEQFF
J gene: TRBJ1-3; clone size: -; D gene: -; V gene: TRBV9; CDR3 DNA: TGTGCCAGCAGCGTAGGGGGGGCTGGAAACACCATATATTTT; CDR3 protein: CASSVGGAGNTIYF
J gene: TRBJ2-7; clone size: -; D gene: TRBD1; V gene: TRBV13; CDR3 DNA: TGTGCCAGCAGCTTTCTCGGGACAGGGCCCTCCGAGCAGTACTTC; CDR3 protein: CASSFLGTGPSEQYF
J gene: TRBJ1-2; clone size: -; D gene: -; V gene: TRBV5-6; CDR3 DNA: TGTGCCAGCAGCTTGGGACAGCCCTATGGCTACACCTTC; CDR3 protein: CASSLGQPYGYTF
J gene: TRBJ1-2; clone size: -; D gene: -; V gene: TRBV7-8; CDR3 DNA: TGTGCCAGCAGCCCCATCCTACTGACGACGGGCTATGGCTACACCTTC; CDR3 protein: CASSPILLTTGYGYTF
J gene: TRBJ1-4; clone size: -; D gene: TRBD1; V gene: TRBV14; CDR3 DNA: TGTGCCAGCAGCCCGCCAGGGGGAAATGAAAAACTGTTTTTT; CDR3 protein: CASSPPGGNEKLFF
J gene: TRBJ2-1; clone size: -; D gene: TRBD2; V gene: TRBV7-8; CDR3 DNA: TGTGCCAGCAGCTTAGCGCGGCGGCTAGCGGGGGGGACCTTAACTTACAATGAGCAGTTCTTC; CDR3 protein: CASSLARRLAGGTLTYNEQFF
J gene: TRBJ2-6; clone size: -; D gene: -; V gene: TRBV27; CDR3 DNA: TGTGCCAGCAGTTTTGAGATGGGGGCGGGGGCCAACGTCCTGACTTTC; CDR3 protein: CASSFEMGAGANVLTF
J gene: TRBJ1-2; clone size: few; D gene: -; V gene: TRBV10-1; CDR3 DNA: TGCGCCAGCAGTGAGGGGCAGCTTAACTATGGCTACACCTTC; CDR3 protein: CASSEGQLNYGYTF
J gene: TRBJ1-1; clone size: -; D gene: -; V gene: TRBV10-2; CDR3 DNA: TGCGCCAGCAGGCTTGGGGGGGTGAACACTGAAGCTTTCTTT; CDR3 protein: CASRLGGVNTEAFF
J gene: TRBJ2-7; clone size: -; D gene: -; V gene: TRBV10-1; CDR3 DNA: TGCGCCAGCAGCGAAAAATCCGGGTTGGAGACCTACGAGCAGTACTTC; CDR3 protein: CASSEKSGLETYEQYF
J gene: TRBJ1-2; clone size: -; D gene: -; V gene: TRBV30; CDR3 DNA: TGTGCCTTCAGAATACAGGGATTTGACGGCTACACCTTC; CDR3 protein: CAFRIQGFDGYTF
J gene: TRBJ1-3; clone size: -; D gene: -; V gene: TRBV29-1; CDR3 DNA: TGCAGCGTTGAGTCCAACTCTGGAAACACCATATATTTT; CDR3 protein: CSVESNSGNTIYF
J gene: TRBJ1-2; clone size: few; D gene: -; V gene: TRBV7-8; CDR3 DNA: TGTGCCAGCAGCTTAAATACAGCCAACTATGGCTACACCTTC; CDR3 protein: CASSLNTANYGYTF
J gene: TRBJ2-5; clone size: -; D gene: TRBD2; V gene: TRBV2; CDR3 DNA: TGTGCCAGCAGCGGCGGGGGGCCATCTGAGACCCAGTACTTC; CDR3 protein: CASSGGGPSETQYF
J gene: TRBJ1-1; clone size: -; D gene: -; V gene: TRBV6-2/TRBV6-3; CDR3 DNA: TGTGCCAGCAGTAAACCGACGGGACAGAACACTGAAGCTTTCTTT; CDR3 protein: CASSKPTGQNTEAFF
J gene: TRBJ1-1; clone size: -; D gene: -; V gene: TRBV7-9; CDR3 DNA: TGTGCCAGCAGCCTAGGCGTGATCGGGGATAACACTGAAGCTTTCTTT; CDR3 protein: CASSLGVIGDNTEAFF
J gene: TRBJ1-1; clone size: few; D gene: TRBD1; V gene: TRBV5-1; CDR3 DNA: TGCGCCAGCAGCGGGGGACAGAGACCCGAAGCTTTCTTT; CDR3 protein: CASSGGQRPEAFF
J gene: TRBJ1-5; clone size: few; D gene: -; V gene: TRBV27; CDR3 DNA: TGTGCCAGCAGTTTATTTGGGGGGCAGCCCCAGCATTTT; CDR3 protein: CASSLFGGQPQHF
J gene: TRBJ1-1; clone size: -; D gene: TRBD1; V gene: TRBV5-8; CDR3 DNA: TGTGCCAGCAGCCTCCCGGGACAGGGGCGCACTGAAGCTTTCTTT; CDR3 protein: CASSLPGQGRTEAFF
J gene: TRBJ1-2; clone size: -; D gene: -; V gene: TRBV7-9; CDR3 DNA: TGTGCCAGCAGCTACATCCCCGGAGGCTATGGCTACACCTTC; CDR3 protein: CASSYIPGGYGYTF
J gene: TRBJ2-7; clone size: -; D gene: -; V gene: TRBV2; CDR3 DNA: TGTGCCAGCAGGGCCTTTGGGGCATCATACTACGAGCAGTACTTC; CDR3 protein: CASRAFGASYYEQYF
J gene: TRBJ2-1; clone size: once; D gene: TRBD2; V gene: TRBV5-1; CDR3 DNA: TGCGCCAGCAGTAGCGACCTACTAGCGGGGCGCAGTGAGCAGTTCTTC; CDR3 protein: CASSSDLLAGRSEQFF
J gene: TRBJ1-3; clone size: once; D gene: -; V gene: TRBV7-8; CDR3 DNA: TGTGCCAGCAGCTTACAGTGGCTCTCTGGAAACACCATATATTTT; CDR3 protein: CASSLQWLSGNTIYF
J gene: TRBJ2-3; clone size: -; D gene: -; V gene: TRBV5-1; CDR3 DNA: TGCGCCAGCAGCTTTGGCAGGGGCACAGATACGCAGTATTTT; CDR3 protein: CASSFGRGTDTQYF
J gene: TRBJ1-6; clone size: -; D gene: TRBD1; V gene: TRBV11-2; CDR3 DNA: TGTGCCAGCAGTTACAGACAGGGTAGTTCACCCCTCCACTTT; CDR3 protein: CASSYRQGSSPLHF
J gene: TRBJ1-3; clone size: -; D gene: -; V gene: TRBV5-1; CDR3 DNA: TGCGCCAGCAGCGACTACAGGGTCCCAGGAAACACCATATATTTT; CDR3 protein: CASSDYRVPGNTIYF
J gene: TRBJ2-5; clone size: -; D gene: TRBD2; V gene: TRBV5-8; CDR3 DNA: TGTGCCAGCAGCTTGGTCCTAGGGAGGGGGACCCAGTACTTC; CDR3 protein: CASSLVLGRGTQYF
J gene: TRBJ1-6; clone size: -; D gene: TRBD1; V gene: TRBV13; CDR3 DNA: TGTGCCAGCAGCTTGGCCGGGACAGGCCTTGGAGATAATTCACCCCTCCACTTT; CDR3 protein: CASSLAGTGLGDNSPLHF
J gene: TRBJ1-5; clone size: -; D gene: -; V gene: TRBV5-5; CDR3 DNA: TGTGCCAGCAGCTTGGCCCTTTTAAGCCATAGCAATCAGCCCCAGCATTTT; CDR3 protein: CASSLALLSHSNQPQHF
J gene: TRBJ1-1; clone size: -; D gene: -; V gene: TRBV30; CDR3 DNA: TGTGCCTGGAGTCCCCGACAGGTTATCATGAACACTGAAGCTTTCTTT; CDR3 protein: CAWSPRQVIMNTEAFF
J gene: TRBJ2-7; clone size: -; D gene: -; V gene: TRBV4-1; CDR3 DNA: TGCGCCAGCAGCCAAGAGGGGACAAACTACGAGCAGTACTTC; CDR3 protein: CASSQEGTNYEQYF
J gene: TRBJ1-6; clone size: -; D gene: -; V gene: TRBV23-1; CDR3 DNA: TGCGCCAGCAGTCAATTGGGTCCCAGGGTAAATTCACCCCTCCACTTT; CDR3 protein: CASSQLGPRVNSPLHF
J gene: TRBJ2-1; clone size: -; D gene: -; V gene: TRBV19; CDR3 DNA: TGTGCCAGTAGACCGGGGCGGGGCTCCTACAATGAGCAGTTCTTC; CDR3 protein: CASRPGRGSYNEQFF
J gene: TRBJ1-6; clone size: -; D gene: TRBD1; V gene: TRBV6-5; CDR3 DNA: TGTGCCAGCAGCGGGGGACAGAATAATTCACCCCTCCACTTT; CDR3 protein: CASSGGQNNSPLHF
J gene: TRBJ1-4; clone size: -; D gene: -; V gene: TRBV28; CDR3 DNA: TGTGCCAGCAGTTTTTCAGGGAGGTTTGAAAAACTGTTTTTT; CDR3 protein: CASSFSGRFEKLFF
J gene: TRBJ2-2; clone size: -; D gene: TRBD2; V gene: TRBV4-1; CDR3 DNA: TGCGCCAGCAGCCAAGGAAGCGGGGGCTTCACCGGGGAGCTGTTTTTT; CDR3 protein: CASSQGSGGFTGELFF
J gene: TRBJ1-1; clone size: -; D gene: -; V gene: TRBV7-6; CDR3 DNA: TGTGCCAGCAGCCCCCTGATGAGGACTGAAGCTTTCTTT; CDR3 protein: CASSPLMRTEAFF
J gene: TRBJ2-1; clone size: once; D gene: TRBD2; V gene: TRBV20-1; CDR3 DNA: TGCAGTGCTAGTAGTACCCTCCTTAGCGGGGAGCAGTTCTTC; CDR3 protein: CSASSTLLSGEQFF
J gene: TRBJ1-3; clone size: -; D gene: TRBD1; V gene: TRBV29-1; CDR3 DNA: TGCAGCGCCGGGGGGGACAGCTCTGGAAACACCATATATTTT; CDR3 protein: CSAGGDSSGNTIYF
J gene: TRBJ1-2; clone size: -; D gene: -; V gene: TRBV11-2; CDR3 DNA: TGTGCCAGCAGCCAAGACGGACTCGACTATGGCTACACCTTC; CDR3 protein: CASSQDGLDYGYTF
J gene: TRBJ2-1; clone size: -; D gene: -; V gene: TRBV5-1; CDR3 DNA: TGCGCCAGCAGCTTGGCGGCGGGAACCTACAATGAGCAGTTCTTC; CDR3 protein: CASSLAAGTYNEQFF
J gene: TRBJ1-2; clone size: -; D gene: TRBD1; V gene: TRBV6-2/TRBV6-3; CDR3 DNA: TGTGCCAGCAGTTCCGGGACAGCGGTACCTTATGGCTACACCTTC; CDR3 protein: CASSSGTAVPYGYTF